Listed below are T cell receptor beta chains from one sample, sequenced in a study of post-analysis software for immune sequencing data. TCRdb re-analysed the PCR reads in MiXCR, keeping a single row per CDR3 protein. This sample yields hundreds of thousands of distinct CDR3 sequences, of which roughly 27% are seen a single time; under 0.7% belongs to the top ten. The sample consisted of blood. The receptors were gathered from a girl aged 10-17 years with multiple sclerosis. Both conserved end residues are part of each CDR3. Fields, in order: CDR3 DNA, CDR3 protein, D gene, V gene, clone size, J gene. The D gene is left open where the match is weak. A clone size is listed for some rows: how often the clone was seen (once, few, many), or a class if it is expanded.

TGCAGCGTGACCGGGACAGGGGCGTCGGGCAATCAGCCCCAGCATTTT	CSVTGTGASGNQPQHF	TRBD1	TRBV29-1	few	TRBJ1-5
TGTGCCACCAGCACGACCGAGGTGGTTGAAAAACTGTTTTTT	CATSTTEVVEKLFF	NA	TRBV15	NA	TRBJ1-4
TGTGCCAGCAGCCCGGTCGGGACAGGGGGCCTGGATGAGCAGTTCTTC	CASSPVGTGGLDEQFF	TRBD1	TRBV7-2	NA	TRBJ2-1
TGCAGCGTTGATGGCTCCCGACCCCCAGATACGCAGTATTTT	CSVDGSRPPDTQYF	NA	TRBV29-1	few	TRBJ2-3
TGTGCCAGCAGCGCCCAATTACAGGACTACGAGCAGTACTTC	CASSAQLQDYEQYF	NA	TRBV9	few	TRBJ2-7
TGTGCCAGCAGCACACCACAGGGTGGGGAGACCCAGTACTTC	CASSTPQGGETQYF	NA	TRBV5-5	many	TRBJ2-5
TGTGCCAGCAGTTATCAAGGCCTAGCGGGAGATGATACGCAGTATTTT	CASSYQGLAGDDTQYF	TRBD2	TRBV6-6	few	TRBJ2-3
TGCGCCAGCAGCTTACCGGGGGCCAACACCGGGGAGCTGTTTTTT	CASSLPGANTGELFF	NA	TRBV5-1	NA	TRBJ2-2
TGCGCCAGCAGCTTGGCGCCAGGGGAGGCCTATGGCTACACCTTC	CASSLAPGEAYGYTF	NA	TRBV5-1	many	TRBJ1-2
TGTGCCAGCAGTTTCTTAGCGGAGCCCTCCGAGCAGTACTTC	CASSFLAEPSEQYF	NA	TRBV3-1	NA	TRBJ2-7
TGTGCCAGCAGTTACCAGGGACAGGGGGCCAAAAACATTCAGTACTTC	CASSYQGQGAKNIQYF	TRBD1	TRBV6-6	many	TRBJ2-4
TGTGCCAGCCGAGGTCGGGGACGGGAGACCCAGTACTTC	CASRGRGRETQYF	NA	TRBV6-5	NA	TRBJ2-5
TGTGCCAGCAGCCCTTCATTTCGGGACGGAAGCACAGATACGCAGTATTTT	CASSPSFRDGSTDTQYF	NA	TRBV7-8	NA	TRBJ2-3
TGCAGTGCGAGATACGGCTCTGGGGCCAACGTCCTGACTTTC	CSARYGSGANVLTF	NA	TRBV20-1	few	TRBJ2-6
TGTGCCAGCAGCTTAGCCCAGGGAGGCCTAAACACCATATATTTT	CASSLAQGGLNTIYF	NA	TRBV7-2	NA	TRBJ1-3
TGTGCCAGCAGCTCGGACGCCCGGGGCTCAACCGGGGAGCTGTTTTTT	CASSSDARGSTGELFF	NA	TRBV7-8	NA	TRBJ2-2